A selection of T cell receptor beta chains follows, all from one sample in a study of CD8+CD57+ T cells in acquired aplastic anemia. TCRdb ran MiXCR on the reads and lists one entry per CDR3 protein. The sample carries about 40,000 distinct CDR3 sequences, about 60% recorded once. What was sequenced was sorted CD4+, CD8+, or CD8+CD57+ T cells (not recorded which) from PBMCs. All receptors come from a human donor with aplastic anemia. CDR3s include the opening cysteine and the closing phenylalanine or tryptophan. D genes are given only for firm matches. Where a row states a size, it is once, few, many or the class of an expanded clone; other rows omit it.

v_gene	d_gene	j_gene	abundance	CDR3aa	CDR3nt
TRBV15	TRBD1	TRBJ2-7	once	CATSRDFPDRGREQYF	TGCGCCACCAGCAGAGATTTTCCCGACAGGGGGCGCGAGCAGTACTTC
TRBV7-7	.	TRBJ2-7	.	CASSSGSNYEQYF	TGTGCCAGCAGCTCCGGATCAAACTACGAGCAGTACTTC
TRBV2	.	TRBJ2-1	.	CASDRGRGNEQFF	TGTGCCAGCGATCGGGGCAGGGGCAATGAGCAGTTCTTC
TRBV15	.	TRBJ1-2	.	CATPGRARYGYTF	TGTGCCACCCCCGGCAGGGCTCGCTATGGCTACACCTTC
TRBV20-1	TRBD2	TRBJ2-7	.	CSAPESASGGLGQYF	TGCAGTGCCCCAGAATCCGCTAGCGGGGGTTTAGGGCAGTACTTC
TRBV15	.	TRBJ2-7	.	CATSRGWGEQYF	TGTGCCACCAGCAGGGGATGGGGCGAGCAGTACTTC
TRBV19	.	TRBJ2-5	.	CASSTVGPEETQYF	TGTGCCAGTAGCACCGTGGGTCCGGAAGAGACCCAGTACTTC
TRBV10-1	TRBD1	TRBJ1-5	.	CASSESRQGLGNQPQHF	TGCGCCAGCAGTGAGTCCCGACAGGGACTAGGCAATCAGCCCCAGCATTTT
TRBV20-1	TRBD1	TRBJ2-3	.	CSARPGQGAHTQYF	TGCAGTGCCCGTCCAGGACAGGGGGCACATACGCAGTATTTT
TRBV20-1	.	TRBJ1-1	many	CSAGQGNAEAFF	TGCAGTGCTGGCCAGGGGAACGCTGAAGCTTTCTTT
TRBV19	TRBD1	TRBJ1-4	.	CASSNPGQGSAKLFF	TGTGCCAGTAGTAACCCGGGACAGGGCTCGGCAAAACTGTTTTTT
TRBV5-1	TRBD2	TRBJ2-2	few	CASSYGLEGRTGELFF	TGCGCCAGCAGCTACGGACTAGAAGGAAGAACCGGGGAGCTGTTTTTT
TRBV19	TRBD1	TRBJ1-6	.	CASSAPDRGNSPLHF	TGTGCCAGTAGTGCGCCGGACAGGGGAAATTCACCCCTCCACTTT
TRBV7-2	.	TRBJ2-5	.	CASSAERDHRRETQYF	TGTGCCAGCAGCGCGGAACGGGACCACAGGAGGGAGACCCAGTACTTC
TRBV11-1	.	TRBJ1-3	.	CASSSYTGRGNTIYF	TGTGCCAGCAGCTCGTACACCGGCCGGGGAAACACCATATATTTT
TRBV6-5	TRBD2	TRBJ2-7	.	CASSLLPPGRDEQYF	TGTGCCAGCAGTTTACTACCTCCAGGGAGGGACGAGCAGTACTTC
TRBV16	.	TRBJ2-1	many	CASSQVPAEQFF	TGTGCCAGCTCGCAGGTGCCGGCTGAGCAGTTCTTC
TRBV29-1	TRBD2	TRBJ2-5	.	CSVGLAGRETQYF	TGCAGCGTCGGACTAGCGGGGAGGGAGACCCAGTACTTC
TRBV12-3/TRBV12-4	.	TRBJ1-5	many	CASSLAVTGPSNQPQHF	TGTGCCAGCAGTTTAGCGGTGACAGGACCTAGCAATCAGCCCCAGCATTTT
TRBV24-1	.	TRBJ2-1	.	CATSGVGNEQFF	TGTGCCACCAGTGGGGTAGGGAATGAGCAGTTCTTC
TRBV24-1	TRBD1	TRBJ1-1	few	CASSPTGPTEAFF	TGTGCCAGCTCACCGACAGGGCCGACTGAAGCTTTCTTT
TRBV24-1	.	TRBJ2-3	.	CATSDPEGTDKQYF	TGTGCCACCAGTGATCCGGAGGGCACAGATAAGCAGTATTTT
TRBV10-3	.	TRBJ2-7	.	CAISESGTETYEQYF	TGTGCCATCAGTGAGTCAGGGACGGAAACCTACGAGCAGTACTTC
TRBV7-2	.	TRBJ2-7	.	CASSADTDYEQYF	TGTGCCAGCAGCGCGGACACCGACTACGAGCAGTACTTC
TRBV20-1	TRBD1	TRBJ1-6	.	CSALRQGPGSPLHF	TGCAGTGCCCTACGACAGGGGCCTGGGTCACCCCTCCACTTT